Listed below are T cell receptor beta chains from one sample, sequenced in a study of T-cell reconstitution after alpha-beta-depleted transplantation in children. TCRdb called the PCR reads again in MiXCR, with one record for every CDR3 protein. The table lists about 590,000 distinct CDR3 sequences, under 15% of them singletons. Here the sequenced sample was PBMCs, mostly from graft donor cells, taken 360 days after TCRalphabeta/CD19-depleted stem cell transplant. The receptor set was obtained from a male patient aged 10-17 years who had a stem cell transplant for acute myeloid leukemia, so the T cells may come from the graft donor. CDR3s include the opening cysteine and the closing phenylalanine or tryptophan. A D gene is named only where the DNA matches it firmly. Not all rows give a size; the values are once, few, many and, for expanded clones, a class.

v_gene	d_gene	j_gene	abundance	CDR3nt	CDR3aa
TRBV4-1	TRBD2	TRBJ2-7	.	TGCGCCAGCAGCCAAGGGATTCGGACCGCCATCATTGGGACTAGCGGGGCGTACTCCTACGAGCAGTACTTC	CASSQGIRTAIIGTSGAYSYEQYF
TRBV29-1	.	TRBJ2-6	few	TGCAGCGCCCAGGGGGGCTCTGGGGCCAACGTCCTGACTTTC	CSAQGGSGANVLTF
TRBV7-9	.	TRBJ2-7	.	TGTGCCAGCAGCTTAGCCTTCGACTCGGGGGCCTCCTACGAGCAGTACTTC	CASSLAFDSGASYEQYF
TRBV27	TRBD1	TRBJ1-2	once	TGTGCCAGCAGTTACCGGGACAGGCCTTTATATGGCTACACCTTC	CASSYRDRPLYGYTF
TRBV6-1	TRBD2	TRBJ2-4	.	TGTGCCAGCAGTGAACTGACTAGCGTAAACATTCAGTACTTC	CASSELTSVNIQYF
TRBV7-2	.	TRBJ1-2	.	TGTGCCAGCAGCTTAAGGGGGGCTAGGCACTATGGCTACACCTTC	CASSLRGARHYGYTF
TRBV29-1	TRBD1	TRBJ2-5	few	TGCAGCGTTGACAACCGACAGGGACAAAGAGAGACCCAGTACTTC	CSVDNRQGQRETQYF
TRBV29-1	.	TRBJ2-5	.	TGCAGCGTTGATCCAGGGGCCACCGCGGTCGAGACCCAGTACTTC	CSVDPGATAVETQYF
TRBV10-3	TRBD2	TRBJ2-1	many	TGTGCCACCGCCGGGGGACTAGCGGGAGTCAATGAGCAGTTCTTC	CATAGGLAGVNEQFF
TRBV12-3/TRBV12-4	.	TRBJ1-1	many	TGTGCCAGCAGTTTAATCACTGAAGCTTTCTTT	CASSLITEAFF
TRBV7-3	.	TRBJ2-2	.	TGTGCCAGCAGTGTAATGTCGGTGTCGAACACCGGGGAGCTGTTTTTT	CASSVMSVSNTGELFF
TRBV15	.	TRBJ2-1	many	TGTGCCACCAGCAGGGACCTTGGCGACAATGAGCAGTTCTTC	CATSRDLGDNEQFF
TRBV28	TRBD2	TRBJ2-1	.	TGTGCCAGCAGTCCGGGACTAGCGGGAGGTAGGCAGTTCTTC	CASSPGLAGGRQFF
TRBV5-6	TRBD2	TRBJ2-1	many	TGTGCCAGCAGCCTAATCGGACTAGCCGTCGACAATGAGCAGTTCTTC	CASSLIGLAVDNEQFF
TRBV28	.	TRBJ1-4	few	TGTGCCAGCAGCTTGGACCCGGGGACACCCGAAGAAAAACTGTTTTTT	CASSLDPGTPEEKLFF
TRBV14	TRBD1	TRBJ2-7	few	TGTGCCAGCAGCCACAGACAGGGTCGGGTCTACGAGCAGTACTTC	CASSHRQGRVYEQYF
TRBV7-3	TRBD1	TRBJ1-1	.	TGTGCCAGCAGCCCTTCCGGGACAGGGGGTAGAAACACTGAAGCTTTCTTT	CASSPSGTGGRNTEAFF
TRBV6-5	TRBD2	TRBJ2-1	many	TGTGCCAGCAGCCGCCGCCGTGGCGGGGGAGGCTATGAGCAGTTCTTC	CASSRRRGGGGYEQFF
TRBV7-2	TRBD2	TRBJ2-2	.	TGTGCCAGCAGCCGTGACGGGAGGATGTCCGGGGAGCTGTTTTTT	CASSRDGRMSGELFF
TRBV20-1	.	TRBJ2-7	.	TGCAGTGCTAGAGTCATGGTGAGCTCCTACGAGCAGTACTTC	CSARVMVSSYEQYF
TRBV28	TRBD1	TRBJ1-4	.	TGTGCCAGCAGACTACCGGGACAGGGGGTGTTATCACCTGAAAAACTGTTTTTT	CASRLPGQGVLSPEKLFF
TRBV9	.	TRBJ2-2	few	TGTGCCAGCAGCGTAAGTAGCGGTAACACCGGGGAGCTGTTTTTT	CASSVSSGNTGELFF
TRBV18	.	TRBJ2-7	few	TGTGCCAGCTCACCACCGGGCCTAAGGGCCTACGAGCAGTACTTC	CASSPPGLRAYEQYF
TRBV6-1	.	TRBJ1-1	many	TGTGCCAGCAGTGGAAATACGAACACTGAAGCTTTCTTT	CASSGNTNTEAFF
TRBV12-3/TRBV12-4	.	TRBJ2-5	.	TGTGCCAGTCAAGTCTTTGGGACCCAGTACTTC	CASQVFGTQYF
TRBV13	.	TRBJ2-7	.	TGTGCCAGCAGCTCGGGGACGGGGCTAGCCACCTACGAGCAGTACTTC	CASSSGTGLATYEQYF
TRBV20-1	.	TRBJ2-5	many	TGCAGTGCCCGTGGGGGGAACCAAGAGACCCAGTACTTC	CSARGGNQETQYF
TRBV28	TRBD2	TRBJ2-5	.	TGTGCCAGCAGTTTATCGGCCGCGGGGACTACCGGGAAAGAGACCCAGTACTTC	CASSLSAAGTTGKETQYF
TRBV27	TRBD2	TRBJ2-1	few	TGTGCCAGCAGCCACTGGCGGGGGGCAGGGATAAATGAGCAGTTCTTC	CASSHWRGAGINEQFF
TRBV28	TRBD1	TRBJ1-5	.	TGTGCCAGCAGTCCCCGACAGGGTAGGTTCCAATATAGCAATCAGCCCCAGCATTTT	CASSPRQGRFQYSNQPQHF
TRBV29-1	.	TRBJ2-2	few	TGCAGCGTTGGAGTGAAGCCGAACACCGGGGAGCTGTTTTTT	CSVGVKPNTGELFF
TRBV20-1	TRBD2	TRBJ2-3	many	TGCAGTGCTGACACCTCCGAGCGGGAGGTGGTAACAGATACGCAGTATTTT	CSADTSEREVVTDTQYF
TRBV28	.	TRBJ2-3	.	TGTGCCAGCAGAGGACTTCTCGTCGCAGATACGCAGTATTTT	CASRGLLVADTQYF
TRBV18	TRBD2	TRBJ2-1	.	TGTGCCAGTCGCCTAGCGGACAATGAGCAGTTCTTC	CASRLADNEQFF
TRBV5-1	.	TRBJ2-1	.	TGCGCCAGCAGCTTGGGGTTAGGGGGGGCCCTCCTTTTTTACAATGAGCAGTTCTTC	CASSLGLGGALLFYNEQFF
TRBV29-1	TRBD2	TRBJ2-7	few	TGCAGCGTTGGACTAGCGGGAGGCGGCGAGCAGTACTTC	CSVGLAGGGEQYF
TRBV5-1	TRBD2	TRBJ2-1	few	TGCGCCAGCAGCTTGGAAAGGGCTAGCGGGAGGGCCGGAGACAATGAGCAGTTCTTC	CASSLERASGRAGDNEQFF
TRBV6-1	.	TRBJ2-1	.	TGTGCCAGCAACCCAAACAGGGCCTACAATGAGCAGTTCTTC	CASNPNRAYNEQFF
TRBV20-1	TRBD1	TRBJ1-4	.	TGCAGTGCCCGTCCCGGGACAGGTAGAACTAATGAAAAACTGTTTTTT	CSARPGTGRTNEKLFF
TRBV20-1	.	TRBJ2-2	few	TGCAGTGCGGGGCTGGGGGCCGGCGGGGAGCTGTTTTTT	CSAGLGAGGELFF
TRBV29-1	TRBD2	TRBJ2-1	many	TGCAGCGTGCTGGGGACTAGCGGCCCCGAGGATGAGCAGTTCTTC	CSVLGTSGPEDEQFF
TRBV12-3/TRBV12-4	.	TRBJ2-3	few	TGTGCCAGCAGTTTCCGGGGCGCAGATACGCAGTATTTT	CASSFRGADTQYF
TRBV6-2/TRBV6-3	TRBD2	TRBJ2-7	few	TGTGCCAGCAGTTACTCGTGGGCTAGCGGCTACGAGCAGTACTTC	CASSYSWASGYEQYF
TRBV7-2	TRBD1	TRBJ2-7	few	TGTGCCAGCAGTTATTTATCAGGGGGCAATTACGAGCAGTACTTC	CASSYLSGGNYEQYF
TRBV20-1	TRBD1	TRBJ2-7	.	TGCAGTGCTAGACCCCCCGACAGGGTCTACGAGCAGTACTTC	CSARPPDRVYEQYF